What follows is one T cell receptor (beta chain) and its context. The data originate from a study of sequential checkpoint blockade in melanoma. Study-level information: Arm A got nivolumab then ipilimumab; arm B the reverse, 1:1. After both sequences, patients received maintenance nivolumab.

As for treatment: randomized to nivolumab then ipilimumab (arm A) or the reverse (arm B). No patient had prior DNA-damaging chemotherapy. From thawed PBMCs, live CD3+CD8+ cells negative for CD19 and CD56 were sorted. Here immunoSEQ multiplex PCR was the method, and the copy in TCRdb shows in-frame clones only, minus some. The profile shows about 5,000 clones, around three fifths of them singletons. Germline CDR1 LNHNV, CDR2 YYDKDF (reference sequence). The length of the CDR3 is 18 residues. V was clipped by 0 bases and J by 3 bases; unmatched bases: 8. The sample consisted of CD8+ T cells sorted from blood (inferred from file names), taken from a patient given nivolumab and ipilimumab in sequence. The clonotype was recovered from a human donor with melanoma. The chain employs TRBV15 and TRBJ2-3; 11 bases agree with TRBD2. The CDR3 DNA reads TGTGCCACCAGCAGAGAAAGGTCTAGCGGGGGGCGTACAGATACGCAGTATTTT. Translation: CATSRERSSGGRTDTQYF.